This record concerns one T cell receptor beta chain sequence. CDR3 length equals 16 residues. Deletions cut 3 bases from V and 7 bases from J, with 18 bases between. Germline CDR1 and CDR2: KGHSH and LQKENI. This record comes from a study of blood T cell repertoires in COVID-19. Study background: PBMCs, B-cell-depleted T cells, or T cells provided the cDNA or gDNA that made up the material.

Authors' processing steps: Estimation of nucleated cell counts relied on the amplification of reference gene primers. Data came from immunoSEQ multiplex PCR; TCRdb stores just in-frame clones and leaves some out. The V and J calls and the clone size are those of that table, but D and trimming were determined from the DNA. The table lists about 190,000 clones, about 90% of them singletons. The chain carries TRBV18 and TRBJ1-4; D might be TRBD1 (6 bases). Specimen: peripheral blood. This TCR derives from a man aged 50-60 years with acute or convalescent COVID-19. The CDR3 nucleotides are TGTGCCAGCTCACCTCCGCGACAGGATTTGTTTGAAAAACTGTTTTTT. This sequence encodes CASSPPRQDLFEKLFF.